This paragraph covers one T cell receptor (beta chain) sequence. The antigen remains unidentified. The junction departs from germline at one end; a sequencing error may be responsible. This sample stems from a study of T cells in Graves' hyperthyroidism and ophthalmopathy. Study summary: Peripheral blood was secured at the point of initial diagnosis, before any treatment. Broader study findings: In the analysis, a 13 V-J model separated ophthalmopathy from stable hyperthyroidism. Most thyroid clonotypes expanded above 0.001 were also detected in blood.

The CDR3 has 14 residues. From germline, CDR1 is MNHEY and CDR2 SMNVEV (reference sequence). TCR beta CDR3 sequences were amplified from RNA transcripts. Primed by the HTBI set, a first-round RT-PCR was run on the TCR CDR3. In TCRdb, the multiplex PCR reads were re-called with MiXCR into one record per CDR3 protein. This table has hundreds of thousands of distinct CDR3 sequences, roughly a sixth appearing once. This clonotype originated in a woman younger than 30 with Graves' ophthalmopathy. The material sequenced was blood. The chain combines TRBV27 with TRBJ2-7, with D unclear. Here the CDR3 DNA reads TGTGCCAGCAATTTAAAAGGACCACCCTACGAGCAGTACTTC. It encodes CASNLKGPPYEQYF.